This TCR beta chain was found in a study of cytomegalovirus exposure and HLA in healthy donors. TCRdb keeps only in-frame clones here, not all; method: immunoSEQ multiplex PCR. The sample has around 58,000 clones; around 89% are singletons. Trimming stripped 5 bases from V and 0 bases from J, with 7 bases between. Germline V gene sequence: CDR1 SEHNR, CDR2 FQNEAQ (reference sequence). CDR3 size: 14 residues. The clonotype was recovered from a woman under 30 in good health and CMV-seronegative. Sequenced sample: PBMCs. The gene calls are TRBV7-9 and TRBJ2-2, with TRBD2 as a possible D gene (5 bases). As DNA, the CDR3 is TGTGCCAGCAGCGTTAGCGCGAACACCGGGGAGCTGTTTTTT. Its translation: CASSVSANTGELFF.